This T cell receptor (beta chain) is from a study of cytomegalovirus exposure and HLA in healthy donors. Findings and limits, study-wide: It was 164 TCR beta chains that were listed as cytomegalovirus-associated.

With respect to this clone: Its specificity is not known.

The PCR contained 60 Vbeta and 13 Jbeta primers. Clones were sequenced by immunoSEQ multiplex PCR, and TCRdb holds only the in-frame ones, with some missing. The sample consists of roughly 190,000 clones, around four fifths of them appearing once. The receptor's source is a man aged 35-49 years in good health and CMV-seropositive. The sequenced sample was PBMCs.

The DNA for the CDR3 is TGTGCCAGCAGCGCTGAGGGATTCCATCAGCCCCAGCATTTT. It encodes CASSAEGFHQPQHF. The chain employs TRBV9 and TRBJ1-5; D call uncertain. Germline V gene lookup returns CDR1 SGDLS and CDR2 YYNGEE. V was shortened by 3 bases and J by 5 bases, with 12 bases between the two germline ends. The CDR3 spans 14 residues.